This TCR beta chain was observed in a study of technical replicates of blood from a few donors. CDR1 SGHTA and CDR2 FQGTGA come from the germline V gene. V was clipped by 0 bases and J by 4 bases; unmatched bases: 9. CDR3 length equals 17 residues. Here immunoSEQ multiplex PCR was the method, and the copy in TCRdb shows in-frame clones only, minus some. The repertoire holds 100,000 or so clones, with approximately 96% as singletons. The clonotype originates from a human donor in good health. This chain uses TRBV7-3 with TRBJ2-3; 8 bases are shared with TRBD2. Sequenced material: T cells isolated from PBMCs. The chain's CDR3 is CASSLTLTGGPPDTQYF. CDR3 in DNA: TGTGCCAGCAGCTTAACTTTGACGGGAGGGCCTCCAGATACGCAGTATTTT.